The rows below give T cell receptor beta chains drawn from one sample of a study of T cell responses to AZD1222 COVID-19 vaccine. TCRdb's table, derived via immunoSEQ multiplex PCR, lists solely in-frame clones and lacks some. Among about 150,000 clones listed, around nine tenths were seen once. This specimen was peripheral blood, taken on day 0 of AZD1222 vaccination. These TCRs come from an adult in good health. The CDR3 runs from the conserved cysteine through the conserved F or W. D genes are given only for firm matches. Clone size, where shown, is once, few, many, or a class for clones that have expanded.

d_gene: NA
v_gene: TRBV27
abundance: once
j_gene: TRBJ2-3
CDR3aa: CASSLTPLDTQYF
CDR3nt: TGTGCCAGCAGTTTAACCCCCCTAGATACGCAGTATTTT

d_gene: NA
v_gene: TRBV19
abundance: NA
j_gene: TRBJ1-2
CDR3aa: CASSFGTRYGYTF
CDR3nt: TGTGCCAGTAGTTTCGGGACACGGTATGGCTACACCTTC

d_gene: NA
v_gene: TRBV5-1
abundance: once
j_gene: TRBJ2-2
CDR3aa: CASKNAMGTGELFF
CDR3nt: TGCGCCAGCAAAAACGCAATGGGCACCGGGGAGCTGTTTTTT

d_gene: TRBD1
v_gene: TRBV19
abundance: NA
j_gene: TRBJ1-4
CDR3aa: CASSRTGSAPNNEKLFF
CDR3nt: TGTGCCAGTAGTCGGACAGGGTCCGCACCTAACAATGAAAAACTGTTTTTT

d_gene: TRBD2
v_gene: TRBV25-1
abundance: NA
j_gene: TRBJ2-3
CDR3aa: CASSETVGASGRDTQYF
CDR3nt: TGTGCCAGCAGTGAGACCGTTGGTGCTAGCGGGAGAGATACGCAGTATTTT

d_gene: NA
v_gene: TRBV29-1
abundance: NA
j_gene: TRBJ2-3
CDR3aa: CSVVSGPTDTQYF
CDR3nt: TGCAGCGTTGTCAGCGGACCCACAGATACGCAGTATTTT

d_gene: NA
v_gene: TRBV12-3/TRBV12-4
abundance: NA
j_gene: TRBJ1-2
CDR3aa: CASSFQADYGYTF
CDR3nt: TGTGCCAGCAGTTTCCAGGCTGACTATGGCTACACCTTC

d_gene: TRBD1
v_gene: TRBV10-3
abundance: NA
j_gene: TRBJ2-7
CDR3aa: CAISEDTGTGWFEQYF
CDR3nt: TGTGCCATCAGTGAAGATACCGGGACAGGGTGGTTCGAGCAGTACTTC

d_gene: NA
v_gene: TRBV21-1
abundance: NA
j_gene: TRBJ2-3
CDR3aa: CASSPTGSLSDTQYF
CDR3nt: TGTGCCAGCAGTCCGACAGGGAGTTTGTCAGATACGCAGTATTTT

d_gene: TRBD2
v_gene: TRBV27
abundance: NA
j_gene: TRBJ2-7
CDR3aa: CASSLTAGGTYEQYF
CDR3nt: TGTGCCAGCAGTTTGACAGCGGGAGGCACCTACGAGCAGTACTTC

d_gene: NA
v_gene: TRBV14
abundance: NA
j_gene: TRBJ1-4
CDR3aa: CASSPRSQVREKLFF
CDR3nt: TGTGCCAGCAGCCCTCGAAGCCAGGTGCGGGAAAAACTGTTTTTT

d_gene: TRBD1
v_gene: TRBV19
abundance: NA
j_gene: TRBJ2-7
CDR3aa: CASNTGTGAFYEQYF
CDR3nt: TGTGCCAGTAACACCGGGACAGGGGCTTTCTACGAGCAGTACTTC